This T cell receptor (beta chain) comes out of a study of shared clonotypes between healthy human individuals. Study as a whole: Plates per donor: three CD4 naive, three CD4 memory, two CD8 naive, one CD8 memory.

Study-wide results and limits: Among donors, clonotype sharing was expected to be affected by sequencing depth. The study found lower generation probabilities in non-shared clonotypes than in those shared by all four donors.

With regard to this clone: Its matching antigen is unknown.

Naive CD8 populations comprised CD45RO-negative cells positively selected for CCR7, excluding terminally differentiated effector memory CD45RA+ cells. CDR3 size: 16 residues. Germline CDR1 and CDR2: MNHEY and SVGAGI. The junction had 10 bases not matched to a gene; V was cut back by 2 bases and J by 4 bases. The assay was immunoSEQ multiplex PCR, and TCRdb's table has in-frame clones only and misses some. The table includes about 1,900,000 clones, over 85% detected once. V gene TRBV6-5 combines with J gene TRBJ1-2; 7 bases are shared with TRBD1. Material for sequencing was naive CD8+ T cells sorted from blood. This TCR was sampled from a man aged 18 to 29 in good health. DNA of the CDR3: TGTGCCAGCAGTTACGATGGGGAGGGGGCCGGCTATGGCTACACCTTC. Protein sequence: CASSYDGEGAGYGYTF.